These 21 T cell receptor beta chains were all obtained from the same sample, sequenced in a study of neurological immune-mediated disorders. TCRdb reanalysed the 5' RACE reads using MiXCR and keeps one entry per CDR3 protein. The data show more than 95,000 distinct CDR3 sequences, with approximately 10% seen just once and around 3.3% held by the top ten. Time point: longitudinal time-point 3. Sequencing used PBMCs. Every receptor here comes from a female donor with HTLV-1-associated myelopathy (HAM/TSP).

This clonotype was counted ten times or more. The chain recombines TRBV7-9 with TRBJ1-5, with TRBD1 matching over 7 bases. This CDR3 comprises 20 residues. Germline loops: CDR1 SEHNR, CDR2 FQNEAQ (reference sequence). Trimming removed 0 bases from V and 0 bases from J; junction bases left unmatched: 14. Here the CDR3 DNA reads TGTGCCAGCAGCTTAGCAAACCCCGGGACAGCACCGTATAGCAATCAGCCCCAGCATTTT. Translated: CASSLANPGTAPYSNQPQHF.

This clonotype was counted ten times or more. This chain uses TRBV5-1 with TRBJ2-2; D possibly uses TRBD1 or TRBD2 (5 bases each). This CDR3 is built from 17 residues. Germline assignment: CDR1 SGHRS and CDR2 YFSETQ. V shed 0 bases and J shed 1 base, with 13 bases lying between them. CDR3 DNA: TGCGCCAGCAGCTTGGCAGAGGGGCCACTGAACACCGGGGAGCTGTTTTTT. Translation: CASSLAEGPLNTGELFF. The full variable domain, in which reference TRBV5-1 and TRBJ2-2 provide the parts outside the CDR3, is KAGVTQTPRYLIKTRGQQVTLSCSPISGHRSVSWYQQTPGQGLQFLFEYFSETQRNKGNFPGRFSGRQFSNSRSEMNVSTLELGDSALYLCASSLAEGPLNTGELFFGEGSRLTVL.

This clonotype was detected a few times. The rearrangement links TRBV5-1 to TRBJ2-1; D is possibly TRBD2 (7 bases). The CDR3 contains 16 residues. V dropped 0 bases and J dropped 7 bases, with 17 bases sitting between them. Per germline, CDR1 SGHRS and CDR2 YFSETQ. Here the CDR3 reads CASSLAGGGQRNEQFF. CDR3 coding DNA: TGCGCCAGCAGCTTGGCTGGCGGGGGCCAACGTAATGAGCAGTTCTTC. The complete variable domain, with remaining parts taken from reference TRBV5-1 and TRBJ2-1, reads KAGVTQTPRYLIKTRGQQVTLSCSPISGHRSVSWYQQTPGQGLQFLFEYFSETQRNKGNFPGRFSGRQFSNSRSEMNVSTLELGDSALYLCASSLAGGGQRNEQFFGPGTRLTVL.

This clonotype appeared many times. V and J are TRBV12-3 or TRBV12-4 and TRBJ2-2; TRBD2 might be the D (6 bases). This CDR3 has 16 amino acids. V dropped 6 bases and J dropped 5 bases, with 19 bases sitting between them. This CDR3 is CASRIAGSGGTGELFF. CDR3 in DNA: TGTGCCAGCAGGATCGCAGGGTCCGGAGGGACCGGGGAGCTGTTTTTT.

A few counts support this clonotype. The chain recombines TRBV5-1 with TRBJ2-5; TRBD1 aligns across 9 bases. The CDR3 covers 14 residues. Germline CDR1 SGHRS, CDR2 YFSETQ. J was trimmed by 3 bases and V by 2 bases; bases with no gene match: 2. In DNA, the CDR3 is TGCGCCAGCAGCTTTAGGACAGGGGAAGAGACCCAGTACTTC. Its protein product is CASSFRTGEETQYF. The full variable domain, completed using reference TRBV5-1 and TRBJ2-5, is KAGVTQTPRYLIKTRGQQVTLSCSPISGHRSVSWYQQTPGQGLQFLFEYFSETQRNKGNFPGRFSGRQFSNSRSEMNVSTLELGDSALYLCASSFRTGEETQYFGPGTRLLVL.

This clonotype was counted ten times or more. The chain couples TRBV5-1 to TRBJ2-7, with D unresolved. The CDR3 has 16 residues. The V gene lost 0 bases and the J gene lost 4 bases, with 17 bases spanning the gap. Germline V gives CDR1 SGHRS, CDR2 YFSETQ. The CDR3 loop is CASSLAGIGVGYEQYF. As DNA, the CDR3 is TGCGCCAGCAGCTTGGCTGGGATCGGCGTCGGGTACGAGCAGTACTTC. The full variable domain, its missing parts supplied by reference TRBV5-1 and TRBJ2-7, is KAGVTQTPRYLIKTRGQQVTLSCSPISGHRSVSWYQQTPGQGLQFLFEYFSETQRNKGNFPGRFSGRQFSNSRSEMNVSTLELGDSALYLCASSLAGIGVGYEQYFGPGTRLTVT.

Turning to this clonotype: Since a much larger clone is just one base distant, this may be a read error. The chain carries TRBV5-1 and TRBJ1-5; no clear D gene. The CDR3 is 14 amino acids. V was shortened by 4 bases and J by 4 bases, with 12 bases between the two germline ends. Looked up from germline, CDR1 is SGHRS and CDR2 is YFSETQ. The CDR3 sequence: CASSLGPKNQPQHF. As DNA, the CDR3 is TGCGCCAGCAGCCTTGGCCCTAAGAATCAGCCCCAGCATTTT.

As to this clonotype: A much larger clone lies a single base off, so this may be a read error. The chain carries TRBV7-3 and TRBJ2-1, with 13 bases fitting TRBD2. V dropped 1 base and J dropped 0; count of bases not matched to a gene: 6. The CDR3 is made up of 19 amino acids. Germline CDR1 and CDR2: SGHTA and FQGTGA. The chain's CDR3 is CASSLKLLAGGSSYNEQFF. The CDR3 bases are TGTGCCAGCAGCTTAAAGCTACTAGCGGGGGGGAGCTCCTACAATGAGCAGTTCTTC.

This clonotype was observed at least ten times. The chain employs TRBV20-1 and TRBJ2-1; 7 bases line up with TRBD1. The CDR3 loop spans 14 amino acids. Germline V gene data show CDR1 as DFQATT and CDR2 as SNEGSKA (reference sequence). V dropped 6 bases and J dropped 5; count of bases not matched to a gene: 10. In DNA form, the CDR3 reads TGCAGTGCACCTCGACAGGGAAAAGACAATGAGCAGTTCTTC. Amino acids: CSAPRQGKDNEQFF.

The chain is built from TRBV12-3 or TRBV12-4 and TRBJ2-7, with 8 positions matching TRBD1. The CDR3 sequence is 13 residues long. V lost 8 bases, J lost 1 base, and 4 bases stayed unmatched. CDR3 bases: TGTGCCAGCGGCCGGGACAGGTCCTACGAGCAGTACTTC. This sequence encodes CASGRDRSYEQYF.

The chain carries TRBV5-1 and TRBJ2-2; no clear D. The CDR3 is 14 residues long. Germline V CDR1 and CDR2: SGHRS, YFSETQ. V lost 5 bases and J lost 7, with 15 bases in between. CDR3 nucleotide sequence: TGCGCCAGCAGTCGAATCGGAACCGGCGGGGAGCTGTTTTTT. Amino acid sequence: CASSRIGTGGELFF.

The CDR3, as DNA: TGTGCCAGCAGCTTATTCGGCAATCAGCCCCAGCATTTT. The encoded protein is CASSLFGNQPQHF. The chain links TRBV7-9 to TRBJ1-5, with no clear D. This CDR3 region has 13 residues. Germline CDR1 SEHNR, CDR2 FQNEAQ (reference sequence). V was trimmed by 2 bases and J by 2 bases, leaving 4 bases between them.

This clonotype was detected many times. The J gene is TRBJ2-7, the V gene TRBV5-1, with D perhaps TRBD1 or TRBD2 (5 bases each). The CDR3 loop spans 16 amino acids. Trimming removed 0 bases at V and 3 bases at J, with 16 bases between. CDR1 is SGHRS and CDR2 is YFSETQ in the germline V gene. The CDR3, as DNA: TGCGCCAGCAGCTTGGGGGGGTCCCCAGCCGGCTACGAGCAGTACTTC. Encoded protein: CASSLGGSPAGYEQYF.

This clonotype was observed at least ten times. V gene TRBV2 combines with J gene TRBJ2-7; 7 nucleotides align to TRBD1. The germline V gene encodes CDR1 SNHLY and CDR2 FYNNEI. This CDR3 contains 14 residues. Trimming cost V 5 bases and J 5 bases; bases outside gene matches: 9. In nucleotides, the CDR3 is TGTGCCAGCAGTACAGAGAACAGGGGCCACGAGCAGTACTTC. Translation: CASSTENRGHEQYF.

This clonotype was observed many times. The CDR3 region is CSARPQETQYF. The CDR3 DNA is TGCAGTGCGCGACCCCAAGAGACCCAGTACTTC. The chain uses TRBV20-1 and TRBJ2-5; D is ambiguous. The CDR3 extends over 11 amino acids. The germline V gene has CDR1 DFQATT and CDR2 SNEGSKA (reference sequence). V gave up 6 bases and J gave up 1 base, with 6 bases separating them.

This clonotype was recorded at least ten times. The chain links TRBV3-1 to TRBJ1-2, with D possibly being TRBD1 (5 bases). Trimming stripped 1 base from V and 2 bases from J, with 11 bases between. The germline V gene encodes CDR1 LGHDT and CDR2 YNNKEL (reference sequence). CDR3 length: 15 residues. DNA of the CDR3: TGTGCCAGCAGCCAAGGGGCGGGACGAAACTATGGCTACACCTTC. Its protein product is CASSQGAGRNYGYTF.

This clonotype rates as medium-sized. The chain uses TRBV9 and TRBJ2-2, with 14 bases identical to TRBD2. After removal of 4 bases from V and 6 bases from J, the junction contained 8 bases not matched to a gene. This CDR3 is built from 17 residues. CDR1 and CDR2 (germline): SGDLS, YYNGEE. The CDR3 reads CASSPRTSGGIAGELFF. The DNA of the CDR3 is TGTGCCAGCAGCCCCAGGACTAGCGGGGGGATCGCCGGGGAGCTGTTTTTT.

The gene calls are TRBV18 and TRBJ1-5; D gene unclear. V was trimmed by 2 bases and J by 2 bases, leaving 10 bases between them. There are 15 residues in the CDR3. Germline V gene data show CDR1 as KGHSH and CDR2 as LQKENI. In nucleotides, the CDR3 is TGTGCCAGCTCACCAGGTTGGGATCGCAATCAGCCCCAGCATTTT. Its protein is CASSPGWDRNQPQHF.

This clonotype showed up many times. The V gene is TRBV7-2, the J gene TRBJ2-5; D remains unclear. CDR3 length equals 11 residues. Trimming shortened V by 8 bases and J by 5 bases, and 9 bases separated the two germline ends. The germline V gene has CDR1 SGHTA and CDR2 FQGNSA. CDR3 region: CASSHGETQYF. Here the CDR3 DNA reads TGTGCCAGCTCCCACGGGGAGACCCAGTACTTC.

In this sample, this clonotype turned up many times. The V gene is TRBV3-1, the J gene TRBJ1-2, with D unclear. The germline V and J ends were trimmed by 0 bases and 6 bases, with 14 bases remaining between them. Germline assignment: CDR1 LGHDT and CDR2 YNNKEL (reference sequence). The CDR3 has 15 amino acids. This CDR3 is CASSQDKGRFDGYTF. CDR3 DNA sequence: TGTGCCAGCAGCCAAGATAAAGGCCGCTTTGATGGCTACACCTTC. Drawing the rest from reference TRBV3-1 and TRBJ1-2, the complete variable domain is DTAVSQTPKYLVTQMGNDKSIKCEQNLGHDTMYWYKQDSKKFLKIMFSYNNKELIINETVPNRFSPKSPDKAHLNLHINSLELGDSAVYFCASSQDKGRFDGYTFGSGTRLTVV.

This clonotype has a count of ten or more. This sequence joins TRBV20-1 and TRBJ1-3; no reliable D call. CDR3 length: 15 amino acids. Trimming took off 1 base at V and 4 bases at J, with 14 bases between the two ends. Germline V lookup: CDR1 DFQATT, CDR2 SNEGSKA (reference sequence). CDR3 residues: CSARVGGNSGNTIYF. The CDR3 region has the DNA TGCAGTGCTAGAGTAGGTGGGAACTCAGGAAACACCATATATTTT.